Listed here is a single TCR beta chain. In the original processing: The assay estimated nucleated cells by amplifying reference gene primers. TCRdb's table, derived via immunoSEQ multiplex PCR, lists solely in-frame clones and lacks some. V, J and clone size were drawn from that table, and D and trimming were deduced from the DNA. The top ten hold around 4.5% of the sample, which has a few hundred thousand clones, just under 85% seen once. CDR3 size: 14 residues. Unmatched junction bases numbered 2, after V lost 6 bases and J lost 1 base. The germline CDR1 and CDR2 sequences are KGHSH and LQKENI. These data belong to a study of blood T cell repertoires in COVID-19. Overall study context: Sample material is recorded as cDNA or gDNA derived from T cells, B-cell-depleted T cells, or PBMCs.

The receptor was isolated from a woman between 45 and 60 years old with active or convalescent COVID-19. The specimen sequenced was peripheral blood. The chain recombines TRBV18 with TRBJ2-5; the match to TRBD1 covers 10 bases. CDR3 bases: TGTGCCAGCTCTTGGACAGGGGGCCAAGAGACCCAGTACTTC. Translated: CASSWTGGQETQYF.